This TCR beta chain was identified in a study of T cell changes during pregnancy in multiple sclerosis (dated by TCRdb to 2018 to 2020). Looking at the study overall: In women with multiple sclerosis, the researchers looked at how the T cell repertoire shifted as pregnancy progressed.

Libraries were built with the immunoSEQ multiplex PCR assay. TCRdb mirrors the immuneACCESS table, restricted to in-frame sequences. Some clones are absent from its copies; in checked studies, under half trace to an unresolved V gene, and the reason for the others is unknown. Across this sample there are more than 65,000 clones, with 80% to 95% seen only once. The leading ten clones occupy over 0.8% of the sample. Of note for this clone: The antigen this receptor binds is unknown. Base quality data are lacking; no much larger clone is found one base away.

The CDR3 spans 14 residues, from the cysteine through the phenylalanine. The read is trimmed to its CDR3 DNA, 42 bases read in frame from base 1. As encoded in the germline V gene, CDR1 is MDHEN while CDR2 is SYDVKM. The junction carries 11 bases between V and J, which are trimmed by 4 bases and 1 base respectively. This chain is built from TRBV28 and TRBJ2-7; TRBD1 is perhaps the D gene, given 5 matching bases. This material consisted of peripheral blood, taken in the first trimester of pregnancy. The clonotype was recovered from a female donor with multiple sclerosis, enrolled in a pregnancy study. CDR3 loop: CASSWARGSYEQYF. The nucleotide sequence reads TGTGCCAGCAGTTGGGCAAGGGGTTCCTACGAGCAGTACTTC.